These T cell receptor beta chains were read from a single sample in a study of T cell responses to AZD1222 COVID-19 vaccine. Here immunoSEQ multiplex PCR was the method, and the copy in TCRdb shows in-frame clones only, minus some. The sample lists tens of thousands of clones; roughly 87% were seen once. Sequencing was performed on peripheral blood, taken on day 0 of MenACWY control vaccination. The source is an adult in good health. CDR3s include the opening cysteine and the closing phenylalanine or tryptophan. The D gene is left open where the match is weak. Rows may omit the clone size; those that give it use once, few, many or a size class.

v_call	d_call	clone_size	j_call	cdr3_aa	cdr3_nt
TRBV7-2	TRBD1	.	TRBJ1-1	CASSLGGTGGVITEAFF	TGTGCCAGCAGCTTAGGAGGGACAGGCGGGGTCATCACTGAAGCTTTCTTT
TRBV3-1/TRBV3-2	.	.	TRBJ2-3	CASSPSGDTQYF	TGTGCCAGCAGCCCTTCGGGGGATACGCAGTATTTT
TRBV19	TRBD1	.	TRBJ1-3	CASSPGTAFSGNTIYF	TGTGCCAGTAGCCCCGGGACAGCCTTCTCTGGAAACACCATATATTTT
TRBV7-6	.	.	TRBJ1-2	CASSSGTAPNYGYTF	TGTGCCAGCAGCTCGGGGACGGCCCCTAACTATGGCTACACCTTC
TRBV28	TRBD2	.	TRBJ2-5	CASSPPFRGGARETQYF	TGTGCCAGCAGTCCCCCTTTTCGCGGGGGGGCCAGGGAGACCCAGTACTTC
TRBV18	TRBD1	.	TRBJ1-4	CASSPSRGRMVEKLFF	TGTGCCAGCTCACCCTCCAGGGGGCGAATGGTTGAAAAACTGTTTTTT
TRBV9	TRBD1	.	TRBJ2-5	CASSAETGGGETQYF	TGTGCCAGCAGCGCGGAGACAGGGGGCGGGGAGACCCAGTACTTC
TRBV10-3	.	once	TRBJ1-4	CAISGLGEKLFF	TGTGCCATCAGTGGACTGGGTGAAAAACTGTTTTTT
TRBV7-2	.	.	TRBJ1-5	CASSSQGRQNQPQHF	TGTGCCAGCAGCTCCCAAGGCAGGCAAAATCAGCCCCAGCATTTT
TRBV14	.	.	TRBJ2-1	CASSPALKRGGPGLEQFF	TGTGCCAGCAGCCCTGCCCTGAAACGCGGGGGCCCAGGTCTGGAGCAGTTCTTC